This T cell receptor beta chain was captured in a study of T cell repertoires in cytomegalovirus infection. For the study at large: CMV infection together with matching HLA type was indicated by public TCR beta signatures.

The length of the CDR3 is 18 residues. Germline-derived CDR1 and CDR2 are SGHAT and FQNNGV. Note on this clonotype: The antigen is undetermined. At one boundary the junction diverges from the germline segment, which might be a read error.

TCRdb called the reads again in MiXCR, with one record for every CDR3 protein. Here the sample spans 750,000 to 950,000 distinct CDR3 sequences, 25% to 35% being singletons. The source was cultured CD8+ T cells from PBMCs, collected from culture after CMV antigen stimulation. The genes are TRBV11-2 and TRBJ2-1; a possible D gene is TRBD1 (6 bases). This TCR derives from a human donor in good health (CMV status not recorded). Some clones in this sample may be carry-over from other donors' samples. Here the CDR3 DNA reads TGTGCCAACAGCTTCCAACCAAGACAGGCCAGAACCTACAATGAGCAGTTCTTC. Translation: CANSFQPRQARTYNEQFF.